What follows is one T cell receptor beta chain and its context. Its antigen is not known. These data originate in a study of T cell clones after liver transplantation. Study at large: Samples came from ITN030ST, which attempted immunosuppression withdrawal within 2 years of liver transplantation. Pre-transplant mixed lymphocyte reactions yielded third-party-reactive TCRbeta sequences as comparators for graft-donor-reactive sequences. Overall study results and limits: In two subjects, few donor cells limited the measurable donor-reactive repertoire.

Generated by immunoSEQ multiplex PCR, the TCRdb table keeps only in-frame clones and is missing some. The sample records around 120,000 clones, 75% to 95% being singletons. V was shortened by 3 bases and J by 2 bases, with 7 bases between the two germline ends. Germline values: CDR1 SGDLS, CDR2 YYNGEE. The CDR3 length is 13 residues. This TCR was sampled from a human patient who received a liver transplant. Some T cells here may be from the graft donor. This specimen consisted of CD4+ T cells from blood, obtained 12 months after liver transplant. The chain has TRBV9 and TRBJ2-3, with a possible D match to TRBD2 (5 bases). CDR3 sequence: CASSAGNTDTQYF. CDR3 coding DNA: TGTGCCAGCAGCGCGGGAAACACAGATACGCAGTATTTT.